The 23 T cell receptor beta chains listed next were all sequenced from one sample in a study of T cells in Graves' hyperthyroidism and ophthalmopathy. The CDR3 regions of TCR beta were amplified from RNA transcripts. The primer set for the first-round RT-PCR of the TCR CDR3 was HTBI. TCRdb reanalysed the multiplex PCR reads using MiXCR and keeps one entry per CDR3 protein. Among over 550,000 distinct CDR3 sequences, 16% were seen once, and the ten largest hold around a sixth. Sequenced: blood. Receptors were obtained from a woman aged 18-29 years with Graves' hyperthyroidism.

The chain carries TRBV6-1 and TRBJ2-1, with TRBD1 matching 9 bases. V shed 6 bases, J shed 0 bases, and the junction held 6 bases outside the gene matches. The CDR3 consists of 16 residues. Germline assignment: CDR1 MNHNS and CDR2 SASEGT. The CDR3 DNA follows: TGTGCCAGCAGCAGGGGGACAGGGCCCTCCTACAATGAGCAGTTCTTC. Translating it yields CASSRGTGPSYNEQFF.

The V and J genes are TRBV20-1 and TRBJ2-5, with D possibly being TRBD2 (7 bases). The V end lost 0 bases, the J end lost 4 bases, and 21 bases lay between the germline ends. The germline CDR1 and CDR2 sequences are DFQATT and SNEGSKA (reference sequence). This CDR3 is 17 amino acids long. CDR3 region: CSARDREGGGPTETQYF. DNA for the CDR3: TGCAGTGCTAGAGATCGAGAAGGGGGAGGGCCCACAGAGACCCAGTACTTC.

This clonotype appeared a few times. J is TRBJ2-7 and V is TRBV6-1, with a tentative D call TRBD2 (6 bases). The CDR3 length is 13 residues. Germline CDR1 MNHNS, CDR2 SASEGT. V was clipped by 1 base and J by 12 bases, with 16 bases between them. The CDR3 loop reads CASSEGRDRVWYF. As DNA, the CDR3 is TGTGCCAGCAGTGAAGGGCGGGACCGGGTTTGGTACTTC.

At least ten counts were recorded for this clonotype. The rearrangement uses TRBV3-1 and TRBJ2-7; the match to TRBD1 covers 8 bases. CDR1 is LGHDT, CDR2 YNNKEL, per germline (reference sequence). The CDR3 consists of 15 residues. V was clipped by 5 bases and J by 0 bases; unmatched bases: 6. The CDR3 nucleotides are TGTGCCAGCAGCACCCGACAGGGGACCTCCTACGAGCAGTACTTC. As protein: CASSTRQGTSYEQYF.

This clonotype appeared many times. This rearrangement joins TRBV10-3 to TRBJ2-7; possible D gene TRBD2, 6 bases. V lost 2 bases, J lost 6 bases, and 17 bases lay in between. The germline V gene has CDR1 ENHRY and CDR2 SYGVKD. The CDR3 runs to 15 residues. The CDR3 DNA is TGTGCCATCAGTGAGGTAGCGGCGGCCAGGATCGAGCAGTACTTC. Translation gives CAISEVAAARIEQYF.

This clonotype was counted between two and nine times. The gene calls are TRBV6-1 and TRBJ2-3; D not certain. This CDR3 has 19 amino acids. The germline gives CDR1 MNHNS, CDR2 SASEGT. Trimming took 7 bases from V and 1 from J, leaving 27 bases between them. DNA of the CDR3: TGTGCCAGCATGCCGCAGCAGCTCCAAACCTATCATGGCACAGATACGCAGTATTTT. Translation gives CASMPQQLQTYHGTDTQYF.

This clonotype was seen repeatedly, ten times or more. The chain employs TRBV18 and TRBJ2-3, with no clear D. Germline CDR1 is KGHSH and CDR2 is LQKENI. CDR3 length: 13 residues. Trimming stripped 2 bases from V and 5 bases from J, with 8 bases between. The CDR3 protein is CASSPEIGDTQYF. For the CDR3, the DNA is TGTGCCAGCTCACCAGAGATCGGAGATACGCAGTATTTT.

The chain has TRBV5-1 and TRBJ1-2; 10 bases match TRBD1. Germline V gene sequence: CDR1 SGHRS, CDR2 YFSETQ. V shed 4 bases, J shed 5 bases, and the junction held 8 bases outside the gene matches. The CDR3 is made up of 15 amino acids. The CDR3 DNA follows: TGCGCCAGCAGCCCAGGGGACAGGGGTTTGTATGGCTACACCTTC. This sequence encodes CASSPGDRGLYGYTF.

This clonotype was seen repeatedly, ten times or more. This chain's CDR3 is CSARTSGRSYTQYF. In DNA, the CDR3 is TGCAGTGCCAGGACTAGCGGGAGGTCGTATACGCAGTATTTT. The V gene is TRBV20-1, the J gene TRBJ2-3; 14 nucleotides match TRBD2. V shed 6 bases and J 7 bases; nucleotides not matched to a gene: 6. Germline CDR1 reads DFQATT; CDR2 reads SNEGSKA (reference sequence). The CDR3 length is 14 residues.

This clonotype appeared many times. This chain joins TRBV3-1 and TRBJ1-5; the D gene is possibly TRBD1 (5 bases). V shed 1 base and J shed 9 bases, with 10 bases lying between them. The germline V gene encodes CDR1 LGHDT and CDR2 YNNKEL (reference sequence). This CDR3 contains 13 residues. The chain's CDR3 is CASSQGRGGPQHF. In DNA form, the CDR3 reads TGTGCCAGCAGCCAAGGACGTGGGGGGCCCCAGCATTTT.

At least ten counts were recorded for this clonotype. The CDR3 region is CSAYTWGLAVADTQYF. CDR3 bases: TGCAGCGCATACACCTGGGGACTAGCAGTGGCAGATACGCAGTATTTT. The chain combines TRBV29-1 with TRBJ2-3, with 9 bases fitting TRBD2. CDR1 is SQVTM, CDR2 ANQGSEA, per germline. CDR3 length: 16 residues. Trimming took 7 bases from V and 4 from J; bases not matched to a gene: 15.

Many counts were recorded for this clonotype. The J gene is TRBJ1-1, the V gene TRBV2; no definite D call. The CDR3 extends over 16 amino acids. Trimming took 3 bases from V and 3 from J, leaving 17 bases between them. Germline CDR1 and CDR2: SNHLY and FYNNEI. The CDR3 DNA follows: TGTGCCAGCAGTGACCTCTCGGGGTTTATAGACACTGAAGCTTTCTTT. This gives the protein CASSDLSGFIDTEAFF.

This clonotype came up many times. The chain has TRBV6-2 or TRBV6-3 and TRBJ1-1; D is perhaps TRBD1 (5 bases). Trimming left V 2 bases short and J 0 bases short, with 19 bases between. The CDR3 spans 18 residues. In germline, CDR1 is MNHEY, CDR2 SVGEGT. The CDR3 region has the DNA TGTGCCAGCAGTTACGGGGCAGGCCTCATCTCGGTGAACACTGAAGCTTTCTTT. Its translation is CASSYGAGLISVNTEAFF.

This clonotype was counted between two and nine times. This CDR3 reads CASSSTGRRSEAFF. CDR3 bases: TGTGCCAGCAGTTCGACAGGGCGGCGCTCTGAAGCTTTCTTT. This sequence joins TRBV12-3 or TRBV12-4 and TRBJ1-1; TRBD1 aligns across 7 bases. This CDR3 comprises 14 residues. After removal of 4 bases from V and 6 bases from J, the junction contained 8 bases not matched to a gene.

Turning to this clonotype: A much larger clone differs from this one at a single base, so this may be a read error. This CDR3 is CASSYFGGPYEQFF. CDR3 bases: TGTGCCAGCAGTTACTTCGGGGGGCCCTACGAGCAGTTCTTC. This rearrangement joins TRBV6-2 or TRBV6-3 to TRBJ2-7, with a possible D match to TRBD2 (7 bases). With the DNA end fitting TRBJ2-1 better, the J assignment may be wrong. Germline V CDR1 and CDR2: MNHEY, SVGEGT. The CDR3 is 14 amino acids.

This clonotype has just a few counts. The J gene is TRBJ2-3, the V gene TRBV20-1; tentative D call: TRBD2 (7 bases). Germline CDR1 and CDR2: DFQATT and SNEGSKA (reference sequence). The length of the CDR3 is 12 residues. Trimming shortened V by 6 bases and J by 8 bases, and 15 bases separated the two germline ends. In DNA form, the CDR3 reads TGCAGTGCCAGGTGGGGGGGGGCTACGCAGTATTTT. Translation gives CSARWGGATQYF.

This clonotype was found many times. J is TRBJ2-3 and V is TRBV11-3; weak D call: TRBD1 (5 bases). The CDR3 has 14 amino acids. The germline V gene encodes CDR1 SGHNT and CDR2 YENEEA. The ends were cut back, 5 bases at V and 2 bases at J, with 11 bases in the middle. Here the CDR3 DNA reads TGTGCCAGCAGCCAAGGACACCCCACAGATACGCAGTATTTT. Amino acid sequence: CASSQGHPTDTQYF.

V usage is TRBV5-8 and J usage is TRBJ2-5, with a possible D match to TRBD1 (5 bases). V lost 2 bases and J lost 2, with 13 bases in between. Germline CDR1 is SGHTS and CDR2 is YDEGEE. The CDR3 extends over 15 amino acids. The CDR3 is CASSFWSRAQETQYF. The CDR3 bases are TGTGCCAGCAGCTTTTGGAGCAGGGCTCAAGAGACCCAGTACTTC.

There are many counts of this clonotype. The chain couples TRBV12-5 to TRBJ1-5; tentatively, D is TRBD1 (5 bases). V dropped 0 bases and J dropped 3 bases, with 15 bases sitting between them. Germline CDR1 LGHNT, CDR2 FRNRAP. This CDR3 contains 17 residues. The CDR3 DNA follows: TGTGCTAGTGGTTTGGTAGGAACAGGTAGGGACAATCAGCCCCAGCATTTT. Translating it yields CASGLVGTGRDNQPQHF.

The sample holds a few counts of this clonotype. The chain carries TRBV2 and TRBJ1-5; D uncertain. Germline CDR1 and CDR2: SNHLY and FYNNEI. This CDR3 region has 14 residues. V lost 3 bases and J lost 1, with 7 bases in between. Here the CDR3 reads CASSDATSNQPQHF. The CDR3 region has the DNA TGTGCCAGCAGTGATGCAACCAGCAATCAGCCCCAGCATTTT.

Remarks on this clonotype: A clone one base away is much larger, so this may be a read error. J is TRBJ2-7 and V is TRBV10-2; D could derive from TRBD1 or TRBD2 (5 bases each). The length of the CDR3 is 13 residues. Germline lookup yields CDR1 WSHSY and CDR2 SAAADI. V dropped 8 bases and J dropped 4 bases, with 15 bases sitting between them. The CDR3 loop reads CASEGDQTYEQYF. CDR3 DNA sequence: TGCGCCAGCGAAGGGGACCAGACTTACGAGCAGTACTTC.

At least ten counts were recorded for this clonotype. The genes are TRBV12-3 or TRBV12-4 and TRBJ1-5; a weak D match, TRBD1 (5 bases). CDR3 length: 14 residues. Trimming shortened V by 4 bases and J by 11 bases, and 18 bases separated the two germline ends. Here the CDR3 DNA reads TGTGCCAGCAGTTCCATGCTGGGGGTTCCAACCCAGCATTTT. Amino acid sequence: CASSSMLGVPTQHF.

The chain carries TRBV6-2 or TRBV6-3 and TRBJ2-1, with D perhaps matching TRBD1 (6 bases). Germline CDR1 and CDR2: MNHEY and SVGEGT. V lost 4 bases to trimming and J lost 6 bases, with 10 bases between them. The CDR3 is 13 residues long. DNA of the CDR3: TGTGCCAGCAGTTCCGACAGGATCAATGAGCAGTTCTTC. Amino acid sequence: CASSSDRINEQFF.